This T cell receptor beta chain was profiled in a study of glioma-infiltrating T cells. About the study: Before surgery, glioma patients received dexamethasone for at most six days. Sequencing aimed for about 4- to 11-fold coverage of 950,000 to 1,000,000 peripheral T cells.

Remarks on this clonotype: The antigen remains unidentified.

Study conclusions and caveats: A blood CDR3 motif signature was depleted in highly divergent patients.

Amplification of TCR alpha and beta CDR3 regions from RNA used iRepertoire nested multiplex PCR. From the multiplex PCR reads, TCRdb called clonotypes with MiXCR, one entry per CDR3 protein. Among a few hundred thousand distinct CDR3 sequences listed, less than 50% were seen once. The TCR sequence derives from a human donor with low-grade glioma or glioblastoma, undergoing nonglioma brain surgery, or in good health (not recorded which). The sequenced sample was glioma tissue, nonneoplastic brain tissue, or PBMCs (not recorded which).

CDR3 DNA sequence: TGCAGTGCTTCCCATGACGGAACTGCCGGGACTAGATTTACGGAGCAGTTCTTC. Protein product: CSASHDGTAGTRFTEQFF. The V call is TRBV20-1, the J call TRBJ2-1, with 8 bases lining up with TRBD2. This CDR3 is 18 amino acids long. Trimming took 5 bases from V and 10 from J; bases not matched to a gene: 25. Germline V gene lookup returns CDR1 DFQATT and CDR2 SNEGSKA (reference sequence).